This TCR beta chain was recorded in a study of blood T cell repertoires in COVID-19. Background on the study: From the United States, Italy and Spain came samples of acute and convalescent COVID-19. T cells, B-cell-depleted T cells, or PBMCs supplied cDNA or gDNA.

In the original workflow: Amplification with reference gene primers provided the estimates of nucleated cell counts. Data came from immunoSEQ multiplex PCR; TCRdb stores just in-frame clones and leaves some out. For V, J and clone size, that table is used; D and trimming come from the DNA. Of approximately 91,000 clones listed, 70% to 80% are singletons. The CDR3 sequence is 15 residues long. Germline V gives CDR1 LGHDT, CDR2 YNNKEL (reference sequence). V was clipped by 1 base and J by 0 bases, with 10 bases between them. The chain joins TRBV3-1 (or the pseudogene TRBV3-2) to TRBJ2-7, with D possibly TRBD1 on 5 matching bases. The sequencing input was peripheral blood. The sequence was collected from a man aged 70-80 years with acute or convalescent COVID-19. CDR3 sequence (DNA): TGTGCCAGCAGCCAAGTGTCAGGGAACTCCTACGAGCAGTACTTC. This encodes CASSQVSGNSYEQYF.